The 3 T cell receptor beta chains in this list originate from one sample, sequenced in a study of shared clonotypes between healthy human individuals. Profiling relied on immunoSEQ multiplex PCR, and the TCRdb table lists in-frame clones only, not all of them. In the table there are hundreds of thousands of clones, roughly 80% of which are singletons. The sequenced sample consisted of PBMCs. These receptors were obtained from a woman aged 40 to 50 in good health. Some clones in this sample may be carry-over from other donors' samples.

The rearrangement links TRBV6-6 to TRBJ1-1, with a tentative D call TRBD1 (5 bases). V lost 2 bases, J lost 1 base, and 11 bases lay in between. The CDR3 covers 15 residues. Germline loops: CDR1 MNHNY, CDR2 SVGAGI (reference sequence). CDR3 sequence (DNA): TGTGCCAGCAGTTACGGAGAGGGGTGGAACACTGAAGCTTTCTTT. It specifies CASSYGEGWNTEAFF.

The count of this clone is one. The rearrangement links TRBV9 to TRBJ2-1; D may be TRBD1 or TRBD2 (7 bases each). V lost 4 bases, J lost 4 bases, and 15 bases lay in between. The germline CDR1 and CDR2 sequences are SGDLS and YYNGEE. This CDR3 is 15 amino acids long. The DNA for the CDR3 is TGTGCCAGCAGCTCCAGGGGGGGAAGTTACAATGAGCAGTTCTTC. Translation gives CASSSRGGSYNEQFF.

The chain is built from TRBV28 and TRBJ1-5; possible D gene TRBD1, 5 bases. CDR1 and CDR2 from the germline V gene are MDHEN and SYDVKM. The CDR3 is 14 amino acids. Trimming stripped 8 bases from V and 4 bases from J, with 15 bases between. CDR3 sequence: CASSSGTGNQPQHF. DNA of the CDR3: TGTGCCAGCTCCAGTGGGACCGGTAATCAGCCCCAGCATTTT.